Shown below are 11 T cell receptor beta chains from a single sample sequenced in a study of T cell responses to AZD1222 COVID-19 vaccine. Here immunoSEQ multiplex PCR was the method, and the copy in TCRdb shows in-frame clones only, minus some. Here the sample spans approximately 110,000 clones, approximately 92% being singletons. Material: peripheral blood, obtained 28 days after the second AZD1222 dose. The source is an adult who received the AZD1222 COVID-19 vaccine.

The chain recombines TRBV3-1 (or the pseudogene TRBV3-2) with TRBJ1-3, with D possibly being TRBD1 (6 bases). V was trimmed by 5 bases and J by 4 bases, leaving 12 bases between them. Germline lookup yields CDR1 LGHDT and CDR2 YNNKEL (reference sequence). There are 14 residues in the CDR3. The CDR3 reads CASSYQGRGNTIYF. Written as DNA, the CDR3 is TGTGCCAGCAGCTATCAGGGGAGGGGAAACACCATATATTTT.

The gene calls are TRBV12-3 or TRBV12-4 and TRBJ1-3; D is ambiguous. V gave up 3 bases and J gave up 7 bases, with 10 bases separating them. There are 13 residues in the CDR3. The CDR3 DNA reads TGTGCCAGCAGTTTTAGCATGAAGAACACCATATATTTT. Translation gives CASSFSMKNTIYF.

The rearrangement links TRBV19 to TRBJ1-6, with D possibly being TRBD1 (5 bases). In germline, CDR1 is LNHDA, CDR2 SQIVND (reference sequence). The germline V and J ends were trimmed by 7 bases and 3 bases, with 16 bases remaining between them. The CDR3 is made up of 16 amino acids. The CDR3 coding sequence is TGTGCCAGTATCCCTCGGACACGCATCTATAATTCACCCCTCCACTTT. It encodes CASIPRTRIYNSPLHF. Variable domain in full (rest from reference TRBV19 and TRBJ1-6): DGGITQSPKYLFRKEGQNVTLSCEQNLNHDAMYWYRQDPGQGLRLIYYSQIVNDFQKGDIAEGYSVSREKKESFPLTVTSAQKNPTAFYLCASIPRTRIYNSPLHFGNGTRLTVT.

The V gene is TRBV11-2, the J gene TRBJ1-4, with unresolved D. The CDR3 is made up of 15 amino acids. Germline CDR1 SGHAT, CDR2 FQNNGV. V was pared by 7 bases and J by 0 bases, with 12 bases between. The CDR3 DNA is TGTGCCAGCAAGGACCTGTCCACAACTAATGAAAAACTGTTTTTT. Translated: CASKDLSTTNEKLFF.

In its sample, this clone was seen once. The chain joins TRBV6-2 or TRBV6-3 to TRBJ1-1; no reliable D call. The CDR3 extends over 14 amino acids. The germline CDR1 and CDR2 sequences are MNHEY and SVGEGT. V was pared by 7 bases and J by 3 bases, with 15 bases between. This CDR3 reads CASIPQVGYTEAFF. CDR3 nucleotides: TGTGCCAGCATCCCTCAGGTCGGGTACACTGAAGCTTTCTTT.

This clone has more than one count but fewer than ten. The chain recombines TRBV27 with TRBJ1-1; tentatively, D is TRBD1 (6 bases). The germline CDR1 and CDR2 sequences are MNHEY and SMNVEV (reference sequence). The CDR3 spans 14 residues. Trimming pared 6 bases from V and 0 bases from J, leaving 11 bases between. The CDR3 here is CASRLDRMNTEAFF. As DNA, the CDR3 is TGTGCCAGCAGATTAGACAGGATGAACACTGAAGCTTTCTTT.

This chain uses TRBV5-5 with TRBJ1-1; D is ambiguous. Trimming removed 4 bases from V and 0 bases from J, with 10 bases in between. CDR1 is SGHKS and CDR2 is YYEKEE in the germline V gene (reference sequence). This CDR3 has 14 amino acids. The CDR3 loop is CASSQALMNTEAFF. In DNA form, the CDR3 reads TGTGCCAGCAGCCAGGCCCTCATGAACACTGAAGCTTTCTTT.

The chain links TRBV29-1 to TRBJ1-1; D uncertain. CDR1 SQVTM and CDR2 ANQGSEA come from the germline V gene. The CDR3 is made up of 12 amino acids. The V gene lost 3 bases and the J gene lost 0 bases, with 5 bases spanning the gap. In DNA form, the CDR3 reads TGCAGCGTTGACCTTCTGAACACTGAAGCTTTCTTT. This encodes CSVDLLNTEAFF.

The genes are TRBV7-2 and TRBJ2-3; D is unclear. The germline CDR1 and CDR2 sequences are SGHTA and FQGNSA. The CDR3 loop spans 13 amino acids. The ends were cut back, 3 bases at V and 0 bases at J, with 4 bases in the middle. The CDR3 DNA reads as TGTGCCAGCAGCTTCTCCAGCACAGATACGCAGTATTTT. It specifies CASSFSSTDTQYF.

The chain carries TRBV6-5 and TRBJ1-2; possibly TRBD1 for D (6 bases). This CDR3 region has 15 residues. CDR1 and CDR2 (germline): MNHEY, SVGAGI. V was cut by 7 bases and J by 0 bases, with 15 bases left in between. The CDR3 DNA follows: TGTGCCAGCACCAATAGGGACACATCTAACTATGGCTACACCTTC. This sequence encodes CASTNRDTSNYGYTF.

The rearrangement joins TRBV5-1 to TRBJ2-6; TRBD1 is a possible D gene (6 bases). Trimming removed 2 bases at V and 2 bases at J, with 8 bases between. The CDR3 extends over 15 amino acids. Germline V lookup: CDR1 SGHRS, CDR2 YFSETQ. The CDR3 coding sequence is TGCGCCAGCAGCTTCGACAGGCCTGGGGCCAACGTCCTGACTTTC. It yields the protein CASSFDRPGANVLTF.